Reported below is one TCR beta chain. Repertoires were generated with immunoSEQ multiplex PCR, while TCRdb's copy carries only in-frame clones and drops some. This table holds 250,000 to 400,000 clones, under 90% found once. The sample belongs to a study of blood T cell repertoires in COVID-19. Study-wide background: Sources were T cells, B-cell-depleted T cells, or PBMCs; the material itself was cDNA or gDNA.

The germline V gene has CDR1 MNHEY and CDR2 SMNVEV (reference sequence). V shed 5 bases, J shed 4 bases, and the junction held 13 bases outside the gene matches. The length of the CDR3 is 16 residues. This clonotype was obtained from a woman aged 25-40 years with COVID-19, enrolled during active disease. The source material was peripheral blood. The V call is TRBV27, the J call TRBJ1-1; 7 bases align to TRBD1. CDR3 nucleotides: TGTGCCAGCAGTCCGACAGGGACGGCGACCGGCACTGAAGCTTTCTTT. This translates into CASSPTGTATGTEAFF.